This TCR beta chain was profiled in a study of long-term antiretroviral therapy in people with HIV. The CDR3 has 16 residues. In germline, CDR1 is SGHVS, CDR2 FQNEAQ. Trimming removed 4 bases from V and 5 bases from J; junction bases left unmatched: 6. The assay used was immunoSEQ (version v3.0), run at survey level. Measured with immunoSEQ multiplex PCR; TCRdb has only the in-frame clones, and not every one. Of 25,000 to 30,000 clones listed, about 86% were seen once; the top ten hold 4.5% to 5.5%. Comments on this clone: Its antigen remains unidentified.

Study-wide findings and caveats: Across all time points, the repertoire was dominated by clones that expanded before ART.

The clonotype comes from a woman in her twenties or thirties with HIV. The chain is built from TRBV7-8 and TRBJ2-5, with 14 bases aligning to TRBD2. The sample here was unsorted PBMCs, taken 0.8 years after starting antiretroviral therapy. The CDR3 DNA is TGTGCCAGCAGCTACCGACTAGCGGGGGGGCTGGAGACCCAGTACTTC. It specifies CASSYRLAGGLETQYF.